This T cell receptor (beta chain) was captured by sequencing in a study of shared clonotypes between healthy human individuals. TCRdb's copy holds only in-frame clones and misses some; the assay was immunoSEQ multiplex PCR. Of around 450,000 clones listed, more than 75% are singletons. This clone was observed a handful of times. The clonotype was recovered from a woman aged 40-49 years in good health. Some clones in this sample may be carry-over from other donors' samples. The sequenced sample was PBMCs.

CDR3 protein: CASSRDRPSYEQYF. The CDR3 DNA reads TGCGCCAGCAGTCGGGACAGACCCTCCTACGAGCAGTACTTC. The V call is TRBV23-1, the J call TRBJ2-7; 7 bases match TRBD1. TRBV23-1 carries the ORF label, with uncertain function. The CDR3 contains 14 residues. Unmatched junction bases numbered 3, after V lost 4 bases and J lost 0 bases.